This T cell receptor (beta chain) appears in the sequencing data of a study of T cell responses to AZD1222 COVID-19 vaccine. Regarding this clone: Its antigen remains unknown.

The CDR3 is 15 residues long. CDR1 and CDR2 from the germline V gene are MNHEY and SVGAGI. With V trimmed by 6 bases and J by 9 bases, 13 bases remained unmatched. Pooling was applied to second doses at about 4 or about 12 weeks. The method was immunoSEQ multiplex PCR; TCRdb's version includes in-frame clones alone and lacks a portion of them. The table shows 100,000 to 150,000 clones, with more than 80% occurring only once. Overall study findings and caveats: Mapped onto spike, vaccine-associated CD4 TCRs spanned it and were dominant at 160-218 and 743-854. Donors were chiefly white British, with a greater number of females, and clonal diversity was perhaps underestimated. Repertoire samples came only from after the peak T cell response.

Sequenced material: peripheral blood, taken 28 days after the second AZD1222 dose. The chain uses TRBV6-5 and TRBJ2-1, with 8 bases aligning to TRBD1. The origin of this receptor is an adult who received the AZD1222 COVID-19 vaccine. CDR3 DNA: TGTGCCAGCAGGGCCGGAGGACAGGGTAGTAGTGAGCAGTTCTTC. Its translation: CASRAGGQGSSEQFF.